This is a list of T cell receptor beta chains from one sample in a study of glioma-infiltrating T cells after dendritic cell vaccination. Sequenced by immunoSEQ multiplex PCR; TCRdb stores in-frame clones only, minus some. The top ten clones hold about an eighth of a sample with around 100,000 clones, 80% to 90% of them seen once. Sequencing used blood, obtained before dendritic cell vaccination. The receptors come from a human donor with glioblastoma. CDR3s include the opening cysteine and the closing phenylalanine or tryptophan. D genes are given only for firm matches. The listing skips clone size in some rows; elsewhere it reads once, few, many or a size class.

>TRBV7-6|NA|TRBJ2-3|TRBD1
TGTGCCAGCACCGACAGGGGCCTGGATGATACGCAGTATTTT
CASTDRGLDDTQYF
>TRBV13|NA|TRBJ2-7|NA
TGTGCCAGCAGCTTATTGGGCGTATACGAGCAGTACTTC
CASSLLGVYEQYF
>TRBV13|few|TRBJ1-3|NA
TGTGCCAGCAGCTTAGCTATAGATTCCCAAGGAAACACCATATATTTT
CASSLAIDSQGNTIYF
>TRBV27|NA|TRBJ2-1|NA
TGTGCCACCAGGATAGGGGGAAGCTCCTACAATGAGCAGTTCTTC
CATRIGGSSYNEQFF
>TRBV6-1|NA|TRBJ2-5|NA
TGTGCCAGCAGTGCGACAGTACAAGAGACCCAGTACTTC
CASSATVQETQYF
>TRBV5-1|NA|TRBJ2-2|TRBD1
TGCGCCAGCAGCGCTAACCGGGACAGCCTACTCACCGGGGAGCTGTTTTTT
CASSANRDSLLTGELFF
>TRBV4-2|NA|TRBJ1-2|TRBD1
TGTGCCAGCAGCCAAGATGGACAGGAGTTTGGCTACACCTTC
CASSQDGQEFGYTF
>TRBV5-1|NA|TRBJ2-1|TRBD2
TGCGCCAGCAGCTTAAGCGGGGGGGGGTACAATGAGCAGTTCTTC
CASSLSGGGYNEQFF
>TRBV7-3|few|TRBJ1-1|NA
TGTGCCAGCAGCCAACAGGTTAATAGTGAAGCTTTCTTT
CASSQQVNSEAFF
>TRBV5-4|NA|TRBJ1-4|TRBD1
TGTGCCAGCAGATCCGGACAGGGCGGGAATGAAAAACTGTTTTTT
CASRSGQGGNEKLFF
>TRBV29-1|NA|TRBJ1-2|TRBD1
TGCAGCGCGGGGACAGGCGGATCCTATGGCTACACCTTC
CSAGTGGSYGYTF
>TRBV7-9|NA|TRBJ1-5|NA
TGTGCCAGCACCGAGGGCAATCAGCCCCAGCATTTT
CASTEGNQPQHF
>TRBV4-2|NA|TRBJ1-3|NA
TGTGCCAGCAGCCAAGATCTAGGGGACTCTGGAAACACCATATATTTT
CASSQDLGDSGNTIYF
>TRBV11-1|NA|TRBJ1-1|NA
TGTGCCAGCAGCTGGGAGGGGAGAGGACCTGAAGCTTTCTTT
CASSWEGRGPEAFF
>TRBV6-1|NA|TRBJ1-1|NA
TGTGCCAGCAGCAAGGACAGATTGAACACTGAAGCTTTCTTT
CASSKDRLNTEAFF